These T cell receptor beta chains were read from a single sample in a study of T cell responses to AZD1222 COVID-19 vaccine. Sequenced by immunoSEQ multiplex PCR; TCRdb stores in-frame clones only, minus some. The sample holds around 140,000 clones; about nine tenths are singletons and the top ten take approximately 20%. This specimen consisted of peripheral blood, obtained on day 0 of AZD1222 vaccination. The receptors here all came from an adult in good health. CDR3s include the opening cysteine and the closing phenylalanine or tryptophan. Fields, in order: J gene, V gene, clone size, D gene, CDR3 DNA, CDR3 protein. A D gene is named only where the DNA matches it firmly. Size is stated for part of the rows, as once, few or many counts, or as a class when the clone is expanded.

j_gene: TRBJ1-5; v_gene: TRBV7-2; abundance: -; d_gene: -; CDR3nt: TGTGCCAGCAGCTTAATCAAAGGGTTCAATCAGCCCCAGCATTTT; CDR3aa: CASSLIKGFNQPQHF
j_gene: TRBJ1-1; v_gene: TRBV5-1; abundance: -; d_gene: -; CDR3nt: TGCGCCAGCAGCCCGGTGCTAGCCCACCTGAACACTGAAGCTTTCTTT; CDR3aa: CASSPVLAHLNTEAFF
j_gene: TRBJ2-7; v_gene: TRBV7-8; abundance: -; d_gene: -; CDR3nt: TGTGCCAGCAGTCGTGCCCTCGGCCCCTTCTACGAGCAGTACTTC; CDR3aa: CASSRALGPFYEQYF
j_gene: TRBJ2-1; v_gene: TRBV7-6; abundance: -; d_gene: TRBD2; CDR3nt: TGTGCCAGCAGCCGTAGGGAGACTAGCGGAAAAACGAGCTCCTACAATGAGCAGTTCTTC; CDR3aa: CASSRRETSGKTSSYNEQFF
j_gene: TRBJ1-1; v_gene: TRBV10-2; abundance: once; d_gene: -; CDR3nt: TGCGCCAGCAGTGCAGGATTGAACACTGAAGCTTTCTTT; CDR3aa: CASSAGLNTEAFF
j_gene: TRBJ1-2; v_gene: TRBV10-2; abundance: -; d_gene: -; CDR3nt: TGCGCCAGCCACCTGACAGGCCGGGGTGGCTACACCTTC; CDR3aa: CASHLTGRGGYTF
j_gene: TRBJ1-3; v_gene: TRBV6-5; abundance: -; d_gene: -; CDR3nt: TGTGCCAGCAGTTACTCAGTCGTCTCTGGAAACACCATATATTTT; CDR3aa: CASSYSVVSGNTIYF
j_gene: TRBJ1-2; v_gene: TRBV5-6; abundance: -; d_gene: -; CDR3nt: TGTGCCAGCAGCCTCAGCGTCCCAAACTATGGCTACACCTTC; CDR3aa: CASSLSVPNYGYTF
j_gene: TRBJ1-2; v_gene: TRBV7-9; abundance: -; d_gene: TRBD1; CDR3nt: TGTGCCAGCAGCTTAGCGGACAGGGTCTATGGCTACACCTTC; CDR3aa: CASSLADRVYGYTF
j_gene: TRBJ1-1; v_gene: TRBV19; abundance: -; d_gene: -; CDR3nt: TGTGCCAGTAGTCTGATTGTTGGCACTGAAGCTTTCTTT; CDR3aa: CASSLIVGTEAFF
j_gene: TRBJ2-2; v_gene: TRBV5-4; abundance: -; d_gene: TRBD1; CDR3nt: TGTGCCAGCAGCCGGACAGGGGCGAACACCGGGGAGCTGTTTTTT; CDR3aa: CASSRTGANTGELFF
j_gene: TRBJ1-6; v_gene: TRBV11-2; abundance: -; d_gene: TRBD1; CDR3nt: TGTGCCAGCAGACAGGGGAGTTCACCCCTCCACTTT; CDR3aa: CASRQGSSPLHF
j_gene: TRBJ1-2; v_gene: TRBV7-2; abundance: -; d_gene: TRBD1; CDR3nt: TGTGCCAGCAGCTCCCCCGGGACAGTCAACTATGGCTACACCTTC; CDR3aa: CASSSPGTVNYGYTF
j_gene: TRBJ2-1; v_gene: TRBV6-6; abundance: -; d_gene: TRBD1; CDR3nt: TGTGCCAGCAGTCTCCAAGAAACAGGGGGGATTGGTATTGAGCAGTTCTTC; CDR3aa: CASSLQETGGIGIEQFF
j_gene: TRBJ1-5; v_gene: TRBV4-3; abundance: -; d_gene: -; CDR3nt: TGCGCCAGCAGCCAAGAGGGTGGGGATCAGCCCCAGCATTTT; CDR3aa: CASSQEGGDQPQHF
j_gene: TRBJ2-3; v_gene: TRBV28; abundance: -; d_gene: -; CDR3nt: TGTGCCAGCACCATCAGGGTGGGAAGCACAGATACGCAGTATTTT; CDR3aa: CASTIRVGSTDTQYF
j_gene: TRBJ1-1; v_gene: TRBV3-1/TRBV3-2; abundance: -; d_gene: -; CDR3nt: TGTGCCAGCAGCCAGGCCTCAGGGCTGTTGAAAGCTTTCTTT; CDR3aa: CASSQASGLLKAFF
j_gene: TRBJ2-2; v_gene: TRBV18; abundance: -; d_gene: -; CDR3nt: TGTGCCAGCTCACCACTAACGAACACCGGGGAGCTGTTTTTT; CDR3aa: CASSPLTNTGELFF
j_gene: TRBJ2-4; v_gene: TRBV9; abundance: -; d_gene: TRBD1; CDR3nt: TGTGCCAGCAGCTTGGGACAGGGACTAGCCAAAAACATTCAGTACTTC; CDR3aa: CASSLGQGLAKNIQYF
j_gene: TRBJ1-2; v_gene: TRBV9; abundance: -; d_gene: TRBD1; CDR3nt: TGTGCCAGCAGCGTAGATGGAGGGCGGACAGGCAGGGGCTACACCTTC; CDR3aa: CASSVDGGRTGRGYTF
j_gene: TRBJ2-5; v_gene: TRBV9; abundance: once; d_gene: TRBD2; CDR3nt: TGTGCCAGCAGCCTGAGCGGGGGGGCGCGGTACCAAGAGACCCAGTACTTC; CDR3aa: CASSLSGGARYQETQYF